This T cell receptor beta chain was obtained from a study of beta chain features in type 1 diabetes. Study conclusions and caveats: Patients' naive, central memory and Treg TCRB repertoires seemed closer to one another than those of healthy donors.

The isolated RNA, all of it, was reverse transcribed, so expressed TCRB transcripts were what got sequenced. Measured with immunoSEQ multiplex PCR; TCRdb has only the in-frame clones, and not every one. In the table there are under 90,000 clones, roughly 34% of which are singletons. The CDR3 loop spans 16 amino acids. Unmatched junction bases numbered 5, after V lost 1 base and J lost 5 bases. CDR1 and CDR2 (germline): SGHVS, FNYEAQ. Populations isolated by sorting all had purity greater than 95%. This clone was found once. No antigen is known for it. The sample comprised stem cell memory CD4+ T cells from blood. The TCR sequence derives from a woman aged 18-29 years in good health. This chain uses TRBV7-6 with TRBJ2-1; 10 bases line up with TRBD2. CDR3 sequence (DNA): TGTGCCAGCAGCTTAGAGGGACTAGCGATTGACAATGAGCAGTTCTTC. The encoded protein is CASSLEGLAIDNEQFF.